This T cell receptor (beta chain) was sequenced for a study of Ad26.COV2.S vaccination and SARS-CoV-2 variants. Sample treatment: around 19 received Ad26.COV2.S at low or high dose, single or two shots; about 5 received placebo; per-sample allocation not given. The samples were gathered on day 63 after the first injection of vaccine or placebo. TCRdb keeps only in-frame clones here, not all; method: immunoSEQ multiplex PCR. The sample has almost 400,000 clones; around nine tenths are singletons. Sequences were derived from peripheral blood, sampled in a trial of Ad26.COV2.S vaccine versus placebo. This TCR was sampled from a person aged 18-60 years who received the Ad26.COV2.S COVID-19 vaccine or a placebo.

CDR3 DNA sequence: TGTGCCAGCAGCTTTGGGATGAATCAGCCCCAGCATTTT. It yields the protein CASSFGMNQPQHF. This rearrangement joins TRBV11-2 to TRBJ1-5; D gene unclear. Germline V lookup: CDR1 SGHAT, CDR2 FQNNGV. CDR3 length: 13 amino acids. V was trimmed by 3 bases and J by 4 bases, leaving 7 bases between them. Combining the CDR3 with reference TRBV11-2 and TRBJ1-5 gives the whole variable domain EAGVAQSPRYKIIEKRQSVAFWCNPISGHATLYWYQQILGQGPKLLIQFQNNGVVDDSQLPKDRFSAERLKGVDSTLKIQPAKLEDSAVYLCASSFGMNQPQHFGDGTRLSIL.